This is a list of T cell receptor beta chains from one sample in a study of blood T cells in healthy people across ages. MiXCR, applied by TCRdb to the 5' RACE reads, yields one record per CDR3 protein. The data show hundreds of thousands of distinct CDR3 sequences, with roughly 31% seen just once and 15% to 18% held by the top ten. Sequenced: blood. Source of these receptors: a woman older than 75 in good health. CDR3s include the opening cysteine and the closing phenylalanine or tryptophan. D genes are given only for firm matches. A row's size may be missing; if present it is once, few, many or a size class.

clone_size	v_call	d_call	j_call	cdr3_aa	cdr3_nt
.	TRBV6-5	.	TRBJ2-7	CASSSLQPYEQYF	TGTGCCAGTTCTTCCTTGCAGCCCTACGAGCAGTACTTC
.	TRBV12-3/TRBV12-4	.	TRBJ2-3	CASSGLASTDMQYF	TGTGCCAGCAGTGGTCTAGCGAGCACAGATATGCAGTATTTT
many	TRBV30	.	TRBJ1-2	CAWSVGYGTDGYTF	TGTGCCTGGAGTGTTGGGTACGGGACGGATGGCTACACCTTC
.	TRBV20-1	.	TRBJ1-1	CSASAQLKGNTEAFF	TGCAGTGCTAGTGCCCAACTGAAGGGTAACACTGAAGCTTTCTTT
.	TRBV12-3/TRBV12-4	TRBD1	TRBJ1-4	CASSPARQGVGEKLFF	TGTGCCAGCAGTCCTGCCCGACAGGGGGTGGGAGAAAAACTGTTTTTT
many	TRBV9	.	TRBJ2-7	CASSPSVSIHEQYF	TGTGCCAGCAGCCCCAGCGTATCGATCCACGAGCAGTACTTC
many	TRBV27	.	TRBJ2-7	CASSLAVNPYEQYF	TGTGCCAGCAGTTTGGCGGTTAACCCCTACGAGCAGTACTTC
many	TRBV7-3	.	TRBJ2-3	CASRVGTTPDTQYF	TGTGCCAGCAGGGTAGGGACGACGCCAGATACGCAGTATTTT
.	TRBV28	.	TRBJ1-1	CASGLQGLIGNTEAFF	TGTGCCAGCGGTTTGCAGGGGCTGATAGGAAACACTGAAGCTTTCTTT
many	TRBV27	.	TRBJ1-2	CASSGTPLLGGYTF	TGTGCCAGCAGCGGGACACCTCTACTTGGAGGCTACACCTTC
.	TRBV27	.	TRBJ1-2	CASSRAPSTSGDGYTF	TGTGCCAGCAGTCGTGCTCCTTCGACCAGCGGGGACGGCTACACCTTC
.	TRBV6-5	.	TRBJ1-1	CASSYGQIMNTEAFF	TGTGCCAGCAGTTACGGACAGATCATGAACACTGAAGCTTTCTTT
.	TRBV5-1	TRBD1	TRBJ2-7	CASSFRDRGGEQYF	TGCGCCAGCAGCTTCCGGGACAGGGGTGGAGAGCAGTACTTC
few	TRBV30	.	TRBJ1-1	CAWSVLSLAMNTEAFF	TGTGCCTGGAGTGTATTAAGTCTGGCCATGAACACTGAAGCTTTCTTT
.	TRBV6-6	.	TRBJ1-4	CASSQYGGDEKLFF	TGTGCCAGCAGCCAATACGGAGGCGACGAAAAACTGTTTTTT
many	TRBV7-2	.	TRBJ2-6	CASSLVSGSSGANVLTF	TGTGCCAGCAGCTTAGTATCGGGAAGCTCTGGGGCCAACGTCCTGACTTTC
many	TRBV11-2	TRBD2	TRBJ2-2	CASSSQRGPGTGELFF	TGTGCCAGCAGCTCCCAGCGGGGGCCGGGGACCGGGGAGCTGTTTTTT
many	TRBV6-2/TRBV6-3	.	TRBJ2-7	CASSWASYEQYF	TGTGCCAGCAGTTGGGCCTCCTACGAGCAGTACTTC
few	TRBV7-3	.	TRBJ1-3	CASSLLSPGNTIYF	TGTGCCAGCAGCTTACTGTCCCCTGGAAACACCATATATTTT
many	TRBV4-2	.	TRBJ2-7	CASSQPGTPPYEQYF	TGTGCCAGCAGCCAACCCGGGACGCCTCCCTACGAGCAGTACTTC
many	TRBV5-1	.	TRBJ1-1	CASSLGFSNTEAFF	TGCGCCAGCAGCTTAGGGTTTTCAAACACTGAAGCTTTCTTT
many	TRBV2	TRBD1	TRBJ1-1	CASSEDRGRGTEAFF	TGTGCCAGCAGTGAAGACAGGGGACGCGGAACTGAAGCTTTCTTT
.	TRBV10-2	TRBD2	TRBJ2-3	CASSATSGGTDTQYF	TGCGCCAGCAGTGCAACTAGCGGGGGCACAGATACGCAGTATTTT
.	TRBV5-1	.	TRBJ2-1	CASSLLGQSSYNEQFF	TGCGCCAGCAGCTTGTTGGGTCAAAGCTCCTACAATGAGCAGTTCTTC
.	TRBV5-1	.	TRBJ1-1	CASSLAGQMNTEAFF	TGCGCCAGCAGCTTGGCGGGCCAGATGAACACTGAAGCTTTCTTT
few	TRBV28	.	TRBJ1-2	CASERQKDYGYTF	TGTGCCAGCGAACGCCAGAAAGACTATGGCTACACCTTC
many	TRBV27	TRBD1	TRBJ2-7	CASSLVRTGSSYEQYF	TGTGCCAGCAGTTTAGTCCGGACAGGTAGTAGCTACGAGCAGTACTTC
.	TRBV20-1	TRBD1	TRBJ2-1	CSARDPGTGVYEQFF	TGCAGTGCTAGAGACCCCGGGACAGGTGTATATGAGCAGTTCTTC
many	TRBV9	.	TRBJ2-7	CASSPPGRREQYF	TGTGCCAGCAGCCCCCCAGGGAGGCGGGAGCAGTACTTC
many	TRBV5-1	TRBD1	TRBJ1-6	CASSLTGEIGYSPLHF	TGCGCCAGCAGCTTGACAGGGGAAATAGGGTACTCACCCCTCCACTTT
many	TRBV20-1	.	TRBJ1-2	CSARGLLGDVGGYTF	TGCAGTGCTAGAGGCCTCCTGGGGGATGTAGGGGGCTACACCTTC
.	TRBV12-3/TRBV12-4	.	TRBJ2-3	CASSLTSPGADAEYF	TGTGCCAGCAGCTTGACCAGCCCGGGGGCAGATGCGGAGTATTTT
many	TRBV25-1	.	TRBJ1-2	CASSDVLGGFYGYTF	TGTGCCAGCAGTGACGTTCTTGGGGGATTCTATGGCTACACCTTC
many	TRBV4-1	.	TRBJ1-2	CASSQARGQNYGYTF	TGCGCCAGCAGCCAGGCCCGGGGGCAGAACTATGGCTACACCTTC
many	TRBV5-1	.	TRBJ1-2	CASGEIYGYTF	TGCGCCAGCGGTGAAATCTATGGCTACACCTTC
many	TRBV10-3	.	TRBJ1-6	CAISERGPYNSPLHF	TGTGCCATCAGTGAACGGGGCCCCTATAATTCACCCCTCCACTTT
.	TRBV20-1	TRBD1	TRBJ2-7	CSARSRQGYWYEQYF	TGCAGTGCTAGAAGTAGACAGGGATATTGGTACGAGCAGTACTTC
.	TRBV29-1	TRBD1	TRBJ1-6	CSPTLGQGDSPLHF	TGCAGCCCGACCTTAGGACAGGGGGACTCACCCCTCCACTTT
few	TRBV5-1	TRBD1	TRBJ1-2	CASSVGGRQGGYGYTF	TGCGCCAGCAGCGTTGGCGGCAGGCAGGGGGGCTATGGCTACACCTTC
few	TRBV29-1	TRBD1	TRBJ2-7	CSVEEDRSYEQYF	TGCAGCGTTGAAGAGGACAGGTCCTACGAGCAGTACTTC
many	TRBV5-1	TRBD2	TRBJ2-1	CASSFPSGELSYNEQFF	TGCGCCAGCAGCTTCCCCAGCGGGGAACTCTCCTACAATGAGCAGTTCTTC
many	TRBV6-2/TRBV6-3	TRBD1	TRBJ2-7	CASKRPGGYEQYF	TGTGCCAGCAAGAGGCCAGGGGGCTACGAGCAGTACTTC
few	TRBV20-1	TRBD2	TRBJ2-5	CSARDPSGGFNEQYF	TGCAGTGCTAGAGATCCTAGCGGGGGTTTCAATGAGCAGTACTTC
.	TRBV19	.	TRBJ1-1	CASSTSSEAFF	TGTGCCAGTAGTACATCCTCAGAAGCTTTCTTT
few	TRBV6-1	TRBD2	TRBJ2-4	CASRGLAGGHIQYF	TGTGCCAGCAGGGGACTAGCGGGGGGGCACATTCAGTACTTC
.	TRBV18	.	TRBJ1-1	CASSPGGWGSEAFF	TGTGCCAGCTCACCAGGCGGTTGGGGCTCTGAAGCTTTCTTT
few	TRBV6-1	TRBD1	TRBJ1-2	CASSPKWGQGIPYGYTF	TGTGCCAGCAGTCCGAAGTGGGGACAGGGGATCCCCTATGGCTACACCTTC
.	TRBV18	TRBD1	TRBJ2-7	CASSPEHRGYEQYF	TGTGCCAGCTCACCGGAACACAGGGGATACGAGCAGTACTTC
.	TRBV6-5	.	TRBJ1-3	CASSSLDSLSGNTIYF	TGTGCCAGCAGTTCTCTGGACAGTCTTTCTGGAAACACCATATATTTT
many	TRBV7-3	TRBD2	TRBJ2-5	CASSPLGGAQETQYF	TGTGCCAGCAGCCCCCTCGGGGGGGCCCAAGAGACCCAGTACTTC
many	TRBV29-1	.	TRBJ1-1	CSVRAPLGNTEAFF	TGCAGCGTCCGGGCCCCCCTGGGGAACACTGAAGCTTTCTTT
many	TRBV5-1	.	TRBJ1-5	CASSLLGDQPQHF	TGCGCCAGCAGCTTGTTGGGGGACCAGCCCCAGCATTTT
.	TRBV7-9	.	TRBJ2-7	CASSSNPPPRSEQYF	TGTGCCAGCAGCTCAAATCCCCCTCCTAGATCCGAGCAGTACTTC
many	TRBV2	TRBD1	TRBJ2-7	CAITTGRARGMGEQYF	TGTGCCATCACTACCGGCCGGGCCAGGGGGATGGGGGAGCAGTACTTC
many	TRBV29-1	.	TRBJ1-1	CSATQGAGRTEAFF	TGCAGCGCAACTCAGGGAGCGGGGCGGACTGAAGCTTTCTTT